The entry below describes one T cell receptor beta chain. Trimming took off 8 bases at V and 1 base at J, with 10 bases between the two ends. Germline CDR1 is MNHEY and CDR2 is SVGAGI. The CDR3 has 13 residues. This entry belongs to a study of blood T cell repertoires in COVID-19. Study at large: Acute-phase and convalescent COVID-19 samples originated in the United States, Italy and Spain. The cDNA or gDNA used as material had been derived from T cells, B-cell-depleted T cells, or PBMCs.

As processed by the authors: Nucleated cell counts were estimated from reference gene primer amplification. The protocol was immunoSEQ multiplex PCR, while the TCRdb copy is restricted to in-frame clones and leaves out a portion. The DNA was the basis for D and trimming; V, J and clone size are from that table. The table has fewer than 250,000 clones, 65% to 80% seen once. The sample consisted of peripheral blood. The genes are TRBV6-5 and TRBJ2-3; no firm D call. This TCR was sampled from a woman aged 50 to 60 with acute or convalescent COVID-19. The CDR3 sequence is CASRTRGTDTQYF. The CDR3 coding sequence is TGTGCCAGCCGCACTCGAGGCACAGATACGCAGTATTTT.